Sequencing of this TCR beta chain was carried out in a study of T cell responses to AZD1222 COVID-19 vaccine. Sequenced by immunoSEQ multiplex PCR; TCRdb stores in-frame clones only, minus some. The sample shows about 140,000 clones, and approximately 2% sits with its ten largest clones. V lost 0 bases and J lost 7, with 9 bases in between. This CDR3 comprises 14 residues. Germline lookup yields CDR1 KGHSH and CDR2 LQKENI. This TCR was sampled from an adult in good health. Sequencing input: peripheral blood. The rearrangement links TRBV18 to TRBJ1-4; D might be TRBD1 (6 bases). The CDR3 region has the DNA TGTGCCAGCTCACCACCGGGGGCGAGTGAAAAACTGTTTTTT. This encodes CASSPPGASEKLFF.